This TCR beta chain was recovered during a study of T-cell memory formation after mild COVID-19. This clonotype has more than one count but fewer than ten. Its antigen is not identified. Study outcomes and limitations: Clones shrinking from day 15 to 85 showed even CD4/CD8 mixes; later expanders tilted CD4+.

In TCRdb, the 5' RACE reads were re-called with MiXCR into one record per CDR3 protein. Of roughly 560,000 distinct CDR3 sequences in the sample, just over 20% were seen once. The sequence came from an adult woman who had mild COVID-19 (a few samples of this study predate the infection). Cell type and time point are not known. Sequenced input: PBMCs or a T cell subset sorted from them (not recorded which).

CDR3 sequence reads: CASSLGGVTEAFF. The CDR3, as DNA: TGTGCCAGCAGCTTAGGTGGGGTGACTGAAGCTTTCTTT. The chain has TRBV7-9 and TRBJ1-1; D remains unclear. The CDR3 runs 13 residues. In germline, CDR1 is SEHNR, CDR2 FQNEAQ (reference sequence). Trimming removed 1 base from V and 5 bases from J, with 8 bases in between.